These T cell receptor beta chains were read from a single sample in a study of CD8+ T cells in alopecia areata. Assay: immunoSEQ multiplex PCR; the TCRdb copy retains only in-frame clones and omits some. The table shows fewer than 200,000 clones, with around 50% occurring only once. The starting material was CD4+ T cells sorted from blood, obtained at week 0. These receptors all stem from a human donor with alopecia areata. CDR3s include the opening cysteine and the closing phenylalanine or tryptophan. The order of the fields is clone size, D gene, V gene, J gene, CDR3 DNA, CDR3 protein. The D gene is left open where the match is weak. Clone size is stated in some rows and not others, as once, few, many or a class when expanded.

clone size: NA; D gene: TRBD1; V gene: TRBV11-2; J gene: TRBJ1-2; CDR3 DNA: TGTGCCAGCAGCTCGACAGGGGGCAGGTTTGGCTACACCTTC; CDR3 protein: CASSSTGGRFGYTF
clone size: few; D gene: NA; V gene: TRBV12-5; J gene: TRBJ1-6; CDR3 DNA: TGTGCTAGTGGTTTATCTTCACCCCTCCACTTT; CDR3 protein: CASGLSSPLHF
clone size: few; D gene: NA; V gene: TRBV6-5; J gene: TRBJ1-3; CDR3 DNA: TGTGCCAGCAGTTACTCATTTGACAGCTCTGGAAACACCATATATTTT; CDR3 protein: CASSYSFDSSGNTIYF
clone size: NA; D gene: NA; V gene: TRBV6-5; J gene: TRBJ1-2; CDR3 DNA: TGTGCCAGCAGTTACCGACCGGAGGGGCACTATGGCTACACCTTC; CDR3 protein: CASSYRPEGHYGYTF
clone size: once; D gene: NA; V gene: TRBV4-1; J gene: TRBJ2-2; CDR3 DNA: TGCGCCAGCAGCCAAGACTCCGGCAGGGACACCGGGGAGCTGTTTTTT; CDR3 protein: CASSQDSGRDTGELFF
clone size: NA; D gene: NA; V gene: TRBV29-1; J gene: TRBJ1-2; CDR3 DNA: TGCAGCGTTGATTTTATGGACGTGGGCTACACCTTC; CDR3 protein: CSVDFMDVGYTF
clone size: once; D gene: NA; V gene: TRBV7-2; J gene: TRBJ2-7; CDR3 DNA: TGTGCCAGCAGAGCAGGACCCTACTACGAGCAGTACTTC; CDR3 protein: CASRAGPYYEQYF
clone size: NA; D gene: NA; V gene: TRBV6-6; J gene: TRBJ2-7; CDR3 DNA: TGTGCCAGCGCGTACGGTACGGGATACGAGCAGTACTTC; CDR3 protein: CASAYGTGYEQYF
clone size: NA; D gene: NA; V gene: TRBV4-2; J gene: TRBJ2-5; CDR3 DNA: TGTGCCAGCAGCCAATCTTTAGAGACCCAGTACTTC; CDR3 protein: CASSQSLETQYF
clone size: NA; D gene: NA; V gene: TRBV7-9; J gene: TRBJ1-1; CDR3 DNA: TGTGCCAGCAGCATGGACCCAGCACTCGCTGAAGCTTTCTTT; CDR3 protein: CASSMDPALAEAFF
clone size: NA; D gene: NA; V gene: TRBV7-2; J gene: TRBJ2-5; CDR3 DNA: TGTGCCAGCAGCTCTGCGATACAAGAGACCCAGTACTTC; CDR3 protein: CASSSAIQETQYF
clone size: NA; D gene: NA; V gene: TRBV29-1; J gene: TRBJ2-3; CDR3 DNA: TGCAGCGTTGTACCGGACGGCACAGATACGCAGTATTTT; CDR3 protein: CSVVPDGTDTQYF
clone size: few; D gene: NA; V gene: TRBV4-1; J gene: TRBJ1-1; CDR3 DNA: TGCGCCAGCAGCCTGGGGAGAAAGGCTGAAGCTTTCTTT; CDR3 protein: CASSLGRKAEAFF
clone size: NA; D gene: NA; V gene: TRBV7-3; J gene: TRBJ2-1; CDR3 DNA: TGTGCCAGCAGCGCGTCCTCCGGACACCATGAGCAGTTCTTC; CDR3 protein: CASSASSGHHEQFF
clone size: NA; D gene: NA; V gene: TRBV21-1; J gene: TRBJ1-1; CDR3 DNA: TGTGCCAGCAGCCAAAATAAGGGGGACGCTGAAGCTTTCTTT; CDR3 protein: CASSQNKGDAEAFF
clone size: few; D gene: NA; V gene: TRBV6-5; J gene: TRBJ2-1; CDR3 DNA: TGTGCCAGCACTCAAGGGGGGGCGGTTGAGCAGTTCTTC; CDR3 protein: CASTQGGAVEQFF
clone size: NA; D gene: NA; V gene: TRBV7-9; J gene: TRBJ2-1; CDR3 DNA: TGTGCCAGCAGCTCTCGGGGGAACTACAATGAGCAGTTCTTC; CDR3 protein: CASSSRGNYNEQFF
clone size: once; D gene: TRBD1; V gene: TRBV27; J gene: TRBJ1-6; CDR3 DNA: TGTGCCAGCAGTTTAGAACAGGGGCTTGCACCCCTCCACTTT; CDR3 protein: CASSLEQGLAPLHF
clone size: few; D gene: TRBD1; V gene: TRBV6-6; J gene: TRBJ1-1; CDR3 DNA: TGTGCCAGCAGGATTGACAGGGGCCGAACTGAAGCTTTCTTT; CDR3 protein: CASRIDRGRTEAFF
clone size: NA; D gene: NA; V gene: TRBV18; J gene: TRBJ2-3; CDR3 DNA: TGTGCCAGCTCACCATTGAAAAGCATCGGGCCAGATACGCAGTATTTT; CDR3 protein: CASSPLKSIGPDTQYF
clone size: few; D gene: TRBD1; V gene: TRBV6-5; J gene: TRBJ2-7; CDR3 DNA: TGTGCCAGCAGTTACTCCGGGACAGGGGCCTCCTACGAGCAGTACTTC; CDR3 protein: CASSYSGTGASYEQYF
clone size: NA; D gene: TRBD1; V gene: TRBV6-1; J gene: TRBJ1-6; CDR3 DNA: TGTGCCAGCAGTGACCGGGGACAGGGGACAGTAGGGTCACCCCTCCACTTT; CDR3 protein: CASSDRGQGTVGSPLHF
clone size: NA; D gene: NA; V gene: TRBV5-1; J gene: TRBJ2-2; CDR3 DNA: TGCGCCAGCAAGTGGGCAGGAGCGAACACCGGGGAGCTGTTTTTT; CDR3 protein: CASKWAGANTGELFF
clone size: NA; D gene: TRBD1; V gene: TRBV4-1; J gene: TRBJ1-6; CDR3 DNA: TGCGCCAGCAGCCTAATCGACGGGACAGAGAATTCACCCCTCCACTTT; CDR3 protein: CASSLIDGTENSPLHF
clone size: NA; D gene: NA; V gene: TRBV29-1; J gene: TRBJ2-1; CDR3 DNA: TGCAGCGTTGAAGGGCAATCCTCTAATGAGCAGTTCTTC; CDR3 protein: CSVEGQSSNEQFF
clone size: NA; D gene: NA; V gene: TRBV5-1; J gene: TRBJ1-2; CDR3 DNA: TGCGCCAGCAGCAAGGACAACTTTGGGACGGCTTATGGCTACACCTTC; CDR3 protein: CASSKDNFGTAYGYTF
clone size: NA; D gene: NA; V gene: TRBV15; J gene: TRBJ1-6; CDR3 DNA: TGTGCCACCAGGCGAGAGGCAGAGTATTCACCCCTCCACTTT; CDR3 protein: CATRREAEYSPLHF
clone size: NA; D gene: NA; V gene: TRBV2; J gene: TRBJ2-3; CDR3 DNA: TGTGCCAGCACCGGGGCAGGCCTCAGCACAGATACGCAGTATTTT; CDR3 protein: CASTGAGLSTDTQYF
clone size: NA; D gene: NA; V gene: TRBV29-1; J gene: TRBJ2-3; CDR3 DNA: TGCAGCGTTGCTCTCTTCAACAGACCCACAGATACGCAGTATTTT; CDR3 protein: CSVALFNRPTDTQYF
clone size: few; D gene: TRBD1; V gene: TRBV10-3; J gene: TRBJ2-7; CDR3 DNA: TGTGCCATCAGCGGGGACAGGGTCTACGAGCAGTACTTC; CDR3 protein: CAISGDRVYEQYF
clone size: NA; D gene: NA; V gene: TRBV7-9; J gene: TRBJ2-5; CDR3 DNA: TGTGCCAGCAGCTTCGTAAATCAAGAGACCCAGTACTTC; CDR3 protein: CASSFVNQETQYF
clone size: few; D gene: NA; V gene: TRBV18; J gene: TRBJ2-3; CDR3 DNA: TGTGCCAGCTCCCCCAGTTCAGATACGCAGTATTTT; CDR3 protein: CASSPSSDTQYF
clone size: NA; D gene: NA; V gene: TRBV19; J gene: TRBJ2-7; CDR3 DNA: TGTGCCAGTAGTCGTTCTGAGTTCGGCGACGAGCAGTACTTC; CDR3 protein: CASSRSEFGDEQYF
clone size: many; D gene: TRBD1; V gene: TRBV11-2; J gene: TRBJ1-1; CDR3 DNA: TGTGCCAGCAGCCCGGGACAGGTTATGAACACTGAAGCTTTCTTT; CDR3 protein: CASSPGQVMNTEAFF
clone size: NA; D gene: TRBD1; V gene: TRBV2; J gene: TRBJ1-6; CDR3 DNA: TGTGCCAGCAGAGCGGGACAGGGTCCACCCCTCCACTTT; CDR3 protein: CASRAGQGPPLHF
clone size: NA; D gene: NA; V gene: TRBV7-9; J gene: TRBJ1-2; CDR3 DNA: TGTGCCAGCAGCTTACAGGCCGCCTCCAACTATGGCTACACCTTC; CDR3 protein: CASSLQAASNYGYTF
clone size: NA; D gene: TRBD2; V gene: TRBV6-5; J gene: TRBJ2-1; CDR3 DNA: TGTGCCAGCAGTTCCGGGACTAGCGGGGTAGGGGAGCAGTTCTTC; CDR3 protein: CASSSGTSGVGEQFF
clone size: few; D gene: NA; V gene: TRBV18; J gene: TRBJ2-7; CDR3 DNA: TGTGCCAGCTCTAGAGGCAGTCGCGACGAGCAGTACTTC; CDR3 protein: CASSRGSRDEQYF
clone size: NA; D gene: NA; V gene: TRBV9; J gene: TRBJ2-6; CDR3 DNA: TGTGCCAGCAGCGTGGGACATATCTCTGGGGCCAACGTCCTGACTTTC; CDR3 protein: CASSVGHISGANVLTF
clone size: NA; D gene: NA; V gene: TRBV5-1; J gene: TRBJ2-1; CDR3 DNA: TGCGCCAGCAGCTTGGGTCCGGGAAACTCCTACAATGAGCAGTTCTTC; CDR3 protein: CASSLGPGNSYNEQFF
clone size: few; D gene: NA; V gene: TRBV5-1; J gene: TRBJ1-4; CDR3 DNA: TGCGCCAGCAGCGGTACCGGAGCAGCTAATGAAAAACTGTTTTTT; CDR3 protein: CASSGTGAANEKLFF
clone size: NA; D gene: NA; V gene: TRBV30; J gene: TRBJ2-1; CDR3 DNA: TGTGCCTGGAGCTGGAGCTCCGGCAATGAGCAGTTCTTC; CDR3 protein: CAWSWSSGNEQFF
clone size: NA; D gene: NA; V gene: TRBV9; J gene: TRBJ1-1; CDR3 DNA: TGTGCCAGCAGCTGGGGAACCTTGAACACTGAAGCTTTCTTT; CDR3 protein: CASSWGTLNTEAFF
clone size: NA; D gene: NA; V gene: TRBV9; J gene: TRBJ1-5; CDR3 DNA: TGTGCCAGCAGCGTAACAGGGAACCAGCCCCAGCATTTT; CDR3 protein: CASSVTGNQPQHF
clone size: NA; D gene: NA; V gene: TRBV19; J gene: TRBJ2-7; CDR3 DNA: TGTGCCAGTAGCCGGGGACACGCCCAACACGAGCAGTACTTC; CDR3 protein: CASSRGHAQHEQYF
clone size: NA; D gene: NA; V gene: TRBV2; J gene: TRBJ2-5; CDR3 DNA: TGTGCCAGCAGTGAGTGGGCGGCGGGCGAGACCCAGTACTTC; CDR3 protein: CASSEWAAGETQYF
clone size: once; D gene: NA; V gene: TRBV27; J gene: TRBJ2-7; CDR3 DNA: TGTGCCAGCAGAGGGGCAGTGAGCTCCTACGAGCAGTACTTC; CDR3 protein: CASRGAVSSYEQYF
clone size: NA; D gene: TRBD1; V gene: TRBV29-1; J gene: TRBJ2-1; CDR3 DNA: TGCAGCGTTAGAGGGACAGGGGGGATCAATGAGCAGTTCTTC; CDR3 protein: CSVRGTGGINEQFF
clone size: NA; D gene: NA; V gene: TRBV7-8; J gene: TRBJ1-5; CDR3 DNA: TGTGCCAGCAGCCAGAGAATGGGCGGCCAGCCCCAGCATTTT; CDR3 protein: CASSQRMGGQPQHF
clone size: NA; D gene: NA; V gene: TRBV7-9; J gene: TRBJ1-1; CDR3 DNA: TGTGCCAGCAGCTTGACAGGAAACACTGAAGCTTTCTTT; CDR3 protein: CASSLTGNTEAFF
clone size: once; D gene: TRBD1; V gene: TRBV5-6; J gene: TRBJ1-2; CDR3 DNA: TGTGCCAGCAGCGAATCGGGACAGGGGTATGGCTACACCTTC; CDR3 protein: CASSESGQGYGYTF
clone size: NA; D gene: NA; V gene: TRBV27; J gene: TRBJ2-7; CDR3 DNA: TGTGCCAGCCGAACGGGCCCCTACGAGCAGTACTTC; CDR3 protein: CASRTGPYEQYF
clone size: once; D gene: NA; V gene: TRBV2; J gene: TRBJ2-2; CDR3 DNA: TGTGCCAGCAGTGAAGCGCGGACCGGGGAGCTGTTTTTT; CDR3 protein: CASSEARTGELFF